The 2 T cell receptor beta chains reported below all come from one sample, sequenced in a study of graft-versus-host responses after intestinal transplantation. These receptors' antigens are unknown. The table came from immunoSEQ multiplex PCR; TCRdb's copy has only in-frame clones and leaves some out. The sample includes about 120,000 clones, roughly 95% of them seen just once. Sequencing used unstimulated CD8+ T cells sorted from spleen or lymph node cells, obtained before intestinal transplant. The receptors derive from a human donor who received an intestinal transplant.

This sequence joins TRBV18 and TRBJ1-1; no clear D gene. The germline V gene encodes CDR1 KGHSH and CDR2 LQKENI. V lost 2 bases, J lost 4 bases, and 5 bases lay in between. This CDR3 has 12 residues. This CDR3 reads CASSPTSTEAFF. The DNA for the CDR3 is TGTGCCAGCTCACCAACAAGCACTGAAGCTTTCTTT.

This rearrangement joins TRBV27 to TRBJ1-2; possibly TRBD1 for D (6 bases). Trimming took 8 bases from V and 8 from J, leaving 18 bases between them. Germline CDR1 MNHEY, CDR2 SMNVEV (reference sequence). The CDR3 sequence is 13 residues long. Here the CDR3 DNA reads TGTGCCAGCCGGAAGGCAGGGGAGGGGGGCTACACCTTC. Encoded protein: CASRKAGEGGYTF.